Below, one T cell receptor beta chain is given with its context. The data originate from a study of identical twins. TCRdb passed the 5' RACE reads through MiXCR, listing each CDR3 protein once. The sample consists of under 800,000 distinct CDR3 sequences, less than 25% of them appearing once. A further study also used this sample, focusing on T cells expressing NK-cell markers. That work contributes: Most of the eight sequenced donors tested HCMV-seropositive; one tested seronegative.

Material: PBMCs. The receptor's source is a woman between 18 and 30 years old in good health.

The CDR3 here is CASSLGGSGRLQETQYF. In DNA form, the CDR3 reads TGCGCCAGCAGCTTGGGAGGGAGCGGGAGGCTCCAAGAGACCCAGTACTTC. The chain employs TRBV5-1 and TRBJ2-5, with 9 bases that match TRBD2. The germline gives CDR1 SGHRS, CDR2 YFSETQ. The CDR3 length is 17 residues. The V segment lost 0 bases and the J segment 1 base; nucleotides outside the gene matches: 7. The entire variable domain, with the rest obtained from reference TRBV5-1 and TRBJ2-5, is as follows: KAGVTQTPRYLIKTRGQQVTLSCSPISGHRSVSWYQQTPGQGLQFLFEYFSETQRNKGNFPGRFSGRQFSNSRSEMNVSTLELGDSALYLCASSLGGSGRLQETQYFGPGTRLLVL.